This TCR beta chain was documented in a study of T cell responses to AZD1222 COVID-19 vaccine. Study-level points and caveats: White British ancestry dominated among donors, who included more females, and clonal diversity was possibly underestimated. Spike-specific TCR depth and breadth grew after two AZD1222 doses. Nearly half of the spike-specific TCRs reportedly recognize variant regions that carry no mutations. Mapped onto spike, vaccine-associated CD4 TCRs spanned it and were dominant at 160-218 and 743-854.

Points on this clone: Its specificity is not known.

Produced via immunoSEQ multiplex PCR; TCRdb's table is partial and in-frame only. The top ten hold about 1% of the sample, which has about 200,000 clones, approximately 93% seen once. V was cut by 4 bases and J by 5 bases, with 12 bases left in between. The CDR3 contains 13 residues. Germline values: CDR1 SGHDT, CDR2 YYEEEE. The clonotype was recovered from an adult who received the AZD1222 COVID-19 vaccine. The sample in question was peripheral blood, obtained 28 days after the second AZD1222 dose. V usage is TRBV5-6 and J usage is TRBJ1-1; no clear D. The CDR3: CASSPLGRTEAFF. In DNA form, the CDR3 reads TGTGCCAGCAGCCCGTTGGGGAGGACTGAAGCTTTCTTT.